Listed below are T cell receptor beta chains from one sample, sequenced in a study of a mutant IDH1 vaccine in newly diagnosed glioma. Profiling relied on immunoSEQ multiplex PCR, and the TCRdb table lists in-frame clones only, not all of them. The repertoire holds fewer than 45,000 clones, with approximately 92% as singletons. The material sequenced was PBMCs, taken from a glioma patient treated with radiotherapy, temozolomide or both. The receptors were gathered from a man between 18 and 29 years old with glioma. Each CDR3 is given with its conserved first and last residue. A D gene is named only where the DNA matches it firmly. Size is stated for part of the rows, as once, few or many counts, or as a class when the clone is expanded.

j_call,v_call,d_call,clone_size,cdr3_nt,cdr3_aa
TRBJ1-4,TRBV19,NA,NA,TGTGCCAGTGGACCAAGGGAGAATGAAAAACTGTTTTTT,CASGPRENEKLFF
TRBJ1-1,TRBV6-5,TRBD1,NA,TGTGCCAGCAGACCCACAGGGGGAACTGAAGCTTTCTTT,CASRPTGGTEAFF
TRBJ2-7,TRBV4-2,NA,NA,TGTGCCAGCAGCCAAGATCTTAAGAGCTACGAGCAGTACTTC,CASSQDLKSYEQYF
TRBJ2-1,TRBV7-2,NA,few,TGTGCCAGCAGCTTAGAATCCGAGACTCAGCAGTTCTTC,CASSLESETQQFF
TRBJ1-1,TRBV6-5,NA,NA,TGTGCCAGCACTACCCACTTCGGCTTGGCTTTCTTT,CASTTHFGLAFF
TRBJ2-7,TRBV14,NA,NA,TGTGCCAGCAGCCAAGGAAGGGCTTTCGAGCAGTACTTC,CASSQGRAFEQYF
TRBJ2-3,TRBV27,NA,once,TGTGCCAGCAGTCATGACACAGATACGCAGTATTTT,CASSHDTDTQYF
TRBJ2-1,TRBV5-1,NA,NA,TGCGCCAGCAGCTTGGAGGGACTTTACAATGAGCAGTTCTTC,CASSLEGLYNEQFF
TRBJ2-3,TRBV4-2,NA,NA,TGTGCCAGCAGCCAAGATACGGCAGTCTCAGATACGCAGTATTTT,CASSQDTAVSDTQYF
TRBJ1-4,TRBV5-4,TRBD1,NA,TGTGCCAGCAGCCCCGGAGGGACAGATGAAAAACTGTTTTTT,CASSPGGTDEKLFF
TRBJ2-4,TRBV9,NA,NA,TGTGCCAGCAGCGGAGGGACCGGACAAAACATTCAGTACTTC,CASSGGTGQNIQYF
TRBJ1-2,TRBV7-2,NA,NA,TGTGCCAGCAGCTCCCAACGGATTAATGGTGGCTACACCTTC,CASSSQRINGGYTF
TRBJ1-6,TRBV4-1,NA,NA,TGCGCCAGCAGCCAGACTCGCGGTGGGTCACCCCTCCACTTT,CASSQTRGGSPLHF
TRBJ1-1,TRBV19,NA,NA,TGTGCCAGTAGTGGGGGGGACACTGAAGCTTTCTTT,CASSGGDTEAFF
TRBJ1-2,TRBV6-5,TRBD1,NA,TGTGCCAGCACCCGACAGGGATATAACTATGGCTACACCTTC,CASTRQGYNYGYTF
TRBJ2-5,TRBV12-1,NA,NA,TGTGCCAGCAGCTTTGCGTCGACGATTAGGCGTTATGCCTGGGCGGGGCCGCAAGAGACCCAGTACTTC,CASSFASTIRRYAWAGPQETQYF
TRBJ2-7,TRBV30,TRBD1,once,TGTGCCTGGGGGGGGACAGGGGACTACGAGCAGTACTTC,CAWGGTGDYEQYF
TRBJ2-6,TRBV6-1,NA,NA,TGTGCCAGCAGTGAAGTGGCTGAGGGGGCCAACGTCCTGACTTTC,CASSEVAEGANVLTF
TRBJ2-7,TRBV2,TRBD1,NA,TGTGCCAGCAGAAAAATAAGACAGGGGGCGAGCAACGAGCAGTACTTC,CASRKIRQGASNEQYF
TRBJ2-5,TRBV4-1,NA,NA,TGCGCCAGCAGCCAAGAATACAGGGTGGGGAGGCAAGAGACCCAGTACTTC,CASSQEYRVGRQETQYF
TRBJ2-7,TRBV7-2,TRBD2,NA,TGTGCCAGCAGCTTACTCAGCGGGACTAGCGGTTTGGTGGGGCAGTACTTC,CASSLLSGTSGLVGQYF
TRBJ1-1,TRBV5-4,NA,once,TGTGCCAGCAGCTTGGCCGCGGCTAACACTGAAGCTTTCTTT,CASSLAAANTEAFF